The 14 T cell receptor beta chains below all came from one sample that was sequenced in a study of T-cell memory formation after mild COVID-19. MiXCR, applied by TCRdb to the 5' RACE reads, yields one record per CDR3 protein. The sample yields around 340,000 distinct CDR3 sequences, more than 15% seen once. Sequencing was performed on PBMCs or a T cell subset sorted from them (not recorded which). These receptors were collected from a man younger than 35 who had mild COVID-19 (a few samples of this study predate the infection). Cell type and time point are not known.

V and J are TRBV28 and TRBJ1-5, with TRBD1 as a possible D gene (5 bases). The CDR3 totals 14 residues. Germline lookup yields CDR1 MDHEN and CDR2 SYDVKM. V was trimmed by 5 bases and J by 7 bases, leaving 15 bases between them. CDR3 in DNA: TGTGCCAGCAGTCTTCTCCAGGGAAGCCAGCCCCAGCATTTT. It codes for CASSLLQGSQPQHF.

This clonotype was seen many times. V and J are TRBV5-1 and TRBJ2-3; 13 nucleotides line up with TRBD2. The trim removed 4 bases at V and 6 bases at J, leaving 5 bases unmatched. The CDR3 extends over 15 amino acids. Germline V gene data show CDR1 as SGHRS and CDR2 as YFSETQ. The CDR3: CASSTQTSGGDTQYF. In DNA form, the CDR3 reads TGCGCCAGCAGCACTCAGACTAGCGGGGGGGATACGCAGTATTTT. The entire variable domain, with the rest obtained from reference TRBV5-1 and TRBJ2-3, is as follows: KAGVTQTPRYLIKTRGQQVTLSCSPISGHRSVSWYQQTPGQGLQFLFEYFSETQRNKGNFPGRFSGRQFSNSRSEMNVSTLELGDSALYLCASSTQTSGGDTQYFGPGTRLTVL.

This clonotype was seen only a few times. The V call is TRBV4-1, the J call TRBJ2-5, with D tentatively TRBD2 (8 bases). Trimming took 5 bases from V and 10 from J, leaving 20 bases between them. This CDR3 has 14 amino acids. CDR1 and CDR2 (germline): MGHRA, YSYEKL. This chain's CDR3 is CASSTRTGAGGQYF. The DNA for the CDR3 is TGCGCCAGCAGCACCCGGACAGGCGCGGGGGGCCAGTACTTC.

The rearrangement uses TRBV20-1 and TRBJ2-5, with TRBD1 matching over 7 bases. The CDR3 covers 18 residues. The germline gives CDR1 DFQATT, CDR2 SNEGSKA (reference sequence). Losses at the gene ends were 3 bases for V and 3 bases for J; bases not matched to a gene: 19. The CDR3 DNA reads TGCAGTGCTAGCCCGGGTTGGGGCGACAGGGACGGAAAAGAGACCCAGTACTTC. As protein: CSASPGWGDRDGKETQYF.

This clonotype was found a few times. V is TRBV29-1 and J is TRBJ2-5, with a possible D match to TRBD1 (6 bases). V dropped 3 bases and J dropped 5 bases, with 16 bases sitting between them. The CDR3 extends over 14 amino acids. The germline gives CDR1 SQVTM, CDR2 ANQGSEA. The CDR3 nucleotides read TGCAGCGTTGACGGGGCAGGGGAATTGGAGACCCAGTACTTC. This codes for CSVDGAGELETQYF.

CDR3 bases: TGCAGTGCGGCTAGCGGGAGGACCTACGAGCAGTACGTC. Protein product: CSAASGRTYEQYV. The genes are TRBV20-1 and TRBJ2-7; TRBD2 matches at 11 bases. This CDR3 is built from 13 residues. V trimming: 6 bases; J trimming: 2 bases; junction bases outside the gene matches: 3. Germline assignment: CDR1 DFQATT and CDR2 SNEGSKA (reference sequence).

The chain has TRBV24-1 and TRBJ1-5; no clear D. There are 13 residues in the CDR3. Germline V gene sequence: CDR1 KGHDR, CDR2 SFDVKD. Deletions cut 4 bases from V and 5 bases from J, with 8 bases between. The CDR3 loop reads CATSEWMDQPQHF. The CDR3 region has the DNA TGTGCCACCAGTGAGTGGATGGATCAGCCCCAGCATTTT.

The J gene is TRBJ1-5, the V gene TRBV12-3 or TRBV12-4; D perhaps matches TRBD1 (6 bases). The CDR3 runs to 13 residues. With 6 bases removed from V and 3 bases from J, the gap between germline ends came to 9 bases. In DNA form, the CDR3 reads TGTGCCAGCAGCACGGGGGCCAATCAGCCCCAGCATTTT. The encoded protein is CASSTGANQPQHF.

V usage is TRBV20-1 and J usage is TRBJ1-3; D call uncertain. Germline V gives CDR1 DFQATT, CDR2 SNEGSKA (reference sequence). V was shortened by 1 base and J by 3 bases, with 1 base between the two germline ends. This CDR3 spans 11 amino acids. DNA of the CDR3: TGCAGTGCTAGAGTTGGAAACACCATATATTTT. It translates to CSARVGNTIYF.

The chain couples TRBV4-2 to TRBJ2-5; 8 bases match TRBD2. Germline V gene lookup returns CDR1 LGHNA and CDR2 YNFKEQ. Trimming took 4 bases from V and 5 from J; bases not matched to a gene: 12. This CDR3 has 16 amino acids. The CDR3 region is CASSRSGGGPGETQYF. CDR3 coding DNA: TGTGCCAGCAGCCGGTCTGGCGGGGGGCCGGGGGAGACCCAGTACTTC.

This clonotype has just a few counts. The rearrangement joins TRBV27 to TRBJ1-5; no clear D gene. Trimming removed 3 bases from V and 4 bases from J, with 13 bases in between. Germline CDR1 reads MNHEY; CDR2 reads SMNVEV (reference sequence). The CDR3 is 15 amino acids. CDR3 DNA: TGTGCCAGCAGTTTTGTTGCAGGCTCAAATCAGCCCCAGCATTTT. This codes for CASSFVAGSNQPQHF.

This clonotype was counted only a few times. CDR3 region: CASSPSKNQPQHF. For the CDR3, the DNA is TGTGCCAGCAGTCCCTCTAAGAATCAGCCCCAGCATTTT. The chain joins TRBV27 to TRBJ1-5; no reliable D call. Trimming took off 5 bases at V and 4 bases at J, with 9 bases between the two ends. The CDR3 consists of 13 residues. Germline CDR1 MNHEY, CDR2 SMNVEV (reference sequence).

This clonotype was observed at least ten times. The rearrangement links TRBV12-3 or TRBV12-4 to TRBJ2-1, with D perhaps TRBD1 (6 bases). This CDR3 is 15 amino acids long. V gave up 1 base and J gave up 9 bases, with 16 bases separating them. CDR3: CASSLGQAGPIEQFF. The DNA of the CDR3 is TGTGCCAGCAGTTTAGGACAGGCTGGGCCAATTGAGCAGTTCTTC.

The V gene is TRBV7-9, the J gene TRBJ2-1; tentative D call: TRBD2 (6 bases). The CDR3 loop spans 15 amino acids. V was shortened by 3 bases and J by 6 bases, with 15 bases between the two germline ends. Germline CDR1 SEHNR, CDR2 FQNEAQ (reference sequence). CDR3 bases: TGTGCCAGCAGCTTTAATTGGAGGGTCGGCAATGAGCAGTTCTTC. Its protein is CASSFNWRVGNEQFF.